This TCR beta chain was identified during a study of shared clonotypes between healthy human individuals. Trimming left V 3 bases short and J 3 bases short, with 13 bases between. Germline CDR1 SGHDT, CDR2 YYEEEE. The CDR3 length is 14 residues. Clones were sequenced by immunoSEQ multiplex PCR, and TCRdb holds only the in-frame ones, with some missing. The sample contains about 2 million clones, over 85% of which appear only once. Terminally differentiated effector memory CD45RA+ cells were left out of the naive CD8 fraction, which was CD45RO-negative and positively selected for CCR7. V gene TRBV5-6 combines with J gene TRBJ2-7; D gene ambiguous. The clonotype comes from a man between 18 and 35 years old in good health. The sequenced sample consisted of naive CD8+ T cells sorted from blood. This CDR3 is CASSSASSSYEQYF. The CDR3 DNA reads as TGTGCCAGCAGCTCCGCCAGCTCCAGCTACGAGCAGTACTTC.